This T cell receptor beta chain was identified in a study of T cell responses to AZD1222 COVID-19 vaccine. At the level of the study: The analysis combined second doses at about 4 or about 12 weeks.

About this clone: Its antigen is undetermined.

The table came from immunoSEQ multiplex PCR; TCRdb's copy has only in-frame clones and leaves some out. The sample carries approximately 160,000 clones, about 91% recorded once. J gave up 6 bases and V 2 bases, and 5 bases lay outside the gene matches. The CDR3 runs 15 residues. The germline gives CDR1 SGDLS, CDR2 YYNGEE. Study-level findings and limits: Seropositive AZD1222 recipients at baseline numbered only 5 or 6. Repertoires were obtained solely post-peak T cell response. Spike-specific TCR repertoires showed rising breadth and depth after two AZD1222 doses.

This chain connects TRBV9 to TRBJ2-1, with 10 bases fitting TRBD1. Sequencing was performed on peripheral blood, taken on day 0 of AZD1222 vaccination. The TCR was taken from an adult in good health. The CDR3 region is CASSVGQGGFNEQFF. In DNA, the CDR3 is TGTGCCAGCAGCGTCGGACAGGGGGGCTTCAATGAGCAGTTCTTC. The variable domain in full, completed from reference TRBV9 and TRBJ2-1, reads DSGVTQTPKHLITATGQRVTLRCSPRSGDLSVYWYQQSLDQGLQFLIQYYNGEERAKGNILERFSAQQFPDLHSELNLSSLELGDSALYFCASSVGQGGFNEQFFGPGTRLTVL.